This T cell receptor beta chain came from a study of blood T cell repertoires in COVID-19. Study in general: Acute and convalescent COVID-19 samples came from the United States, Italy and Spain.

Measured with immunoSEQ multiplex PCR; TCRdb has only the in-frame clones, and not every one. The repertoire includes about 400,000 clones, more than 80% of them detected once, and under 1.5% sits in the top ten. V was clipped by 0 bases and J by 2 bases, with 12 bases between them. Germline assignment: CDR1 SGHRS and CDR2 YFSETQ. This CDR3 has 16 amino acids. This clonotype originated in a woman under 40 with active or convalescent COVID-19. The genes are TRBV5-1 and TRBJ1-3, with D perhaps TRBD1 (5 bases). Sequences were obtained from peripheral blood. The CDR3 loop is CASSLAGGKAGNTIYF. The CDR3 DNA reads TGCGCCAGCAGCTTGGCCGGGGGGAAGGCTGGAAACACCATATATTTT. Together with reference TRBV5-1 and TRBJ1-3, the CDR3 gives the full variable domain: KAGVTQTPRYLIKTRGQQVTLSCSPISGHRSVSWYQQTPGQGLQFLFEYFSETQRNKGNFPGRFSGRQFSNSRSEMNVSTLELGDSALYLCASSLAGGKAGNTIYFGEGSWLTVV.